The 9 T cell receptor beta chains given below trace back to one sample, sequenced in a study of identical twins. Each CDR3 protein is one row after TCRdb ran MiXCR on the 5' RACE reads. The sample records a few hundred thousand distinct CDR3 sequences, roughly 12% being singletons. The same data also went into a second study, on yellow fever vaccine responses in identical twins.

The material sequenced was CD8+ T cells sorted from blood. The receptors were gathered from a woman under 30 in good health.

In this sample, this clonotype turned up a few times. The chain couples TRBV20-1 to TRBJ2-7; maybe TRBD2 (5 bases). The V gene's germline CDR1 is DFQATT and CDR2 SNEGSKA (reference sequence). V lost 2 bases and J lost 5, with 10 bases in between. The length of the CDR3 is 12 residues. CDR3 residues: CSARSGNDEQYV. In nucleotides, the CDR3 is TGCAGTGCTAGATCGGGGAACGACGAGCAGTACGTC.

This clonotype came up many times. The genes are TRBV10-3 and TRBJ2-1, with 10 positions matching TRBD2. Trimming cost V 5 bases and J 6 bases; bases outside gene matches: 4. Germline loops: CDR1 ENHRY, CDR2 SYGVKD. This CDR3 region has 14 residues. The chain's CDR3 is CAISQAGGSNEQFF. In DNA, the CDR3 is TGTGCCATCAGTCAAGCGGGGGGGTCCAATGAGCAGTTCTTC.

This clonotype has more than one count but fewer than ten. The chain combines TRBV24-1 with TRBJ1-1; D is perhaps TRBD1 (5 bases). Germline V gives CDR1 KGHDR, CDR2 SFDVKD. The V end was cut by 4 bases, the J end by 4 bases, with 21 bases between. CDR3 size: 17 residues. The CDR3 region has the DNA TGTGCCACCAGTGAGCTTAATAGCAGGGACCCGGCCACTGAAGCTTTCTTT. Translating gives CATSELNSRDPATEAFF.

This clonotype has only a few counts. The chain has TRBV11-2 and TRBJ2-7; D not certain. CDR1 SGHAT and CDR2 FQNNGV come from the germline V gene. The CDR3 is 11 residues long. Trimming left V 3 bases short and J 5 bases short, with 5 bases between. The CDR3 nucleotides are TGTGCCAGCAGCTTGGGTCACGAGCAGTACGTC. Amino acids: CASSLGHEQYV.

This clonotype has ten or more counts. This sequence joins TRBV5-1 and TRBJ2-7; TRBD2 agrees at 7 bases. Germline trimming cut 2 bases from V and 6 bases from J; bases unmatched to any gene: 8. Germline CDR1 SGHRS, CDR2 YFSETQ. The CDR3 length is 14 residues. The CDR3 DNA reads TGCGCCAGCAGCTTCTTTGCGGGAGTATTCGAGCAGTACTTC. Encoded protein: CASSFFAGVFEQYF.

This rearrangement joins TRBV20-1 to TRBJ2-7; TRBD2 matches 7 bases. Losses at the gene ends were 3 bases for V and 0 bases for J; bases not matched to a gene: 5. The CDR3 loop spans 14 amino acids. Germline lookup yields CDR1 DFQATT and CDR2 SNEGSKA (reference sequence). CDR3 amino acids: CSASSGTTSYEQYF. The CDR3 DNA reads TGCAGTGCTAGTTCGGGGACTACCTCCTACGAGCAGTACTTC.

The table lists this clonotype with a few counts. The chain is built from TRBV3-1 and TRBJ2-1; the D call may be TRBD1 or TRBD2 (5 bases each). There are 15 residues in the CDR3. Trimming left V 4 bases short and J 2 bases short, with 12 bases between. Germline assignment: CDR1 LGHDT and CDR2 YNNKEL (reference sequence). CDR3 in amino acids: CASSRDPGTYNEQFF. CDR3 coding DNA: TGTGCCAGCAGCCGGGACCCCGGTACCTACAATGAGCAGTTCTTC.

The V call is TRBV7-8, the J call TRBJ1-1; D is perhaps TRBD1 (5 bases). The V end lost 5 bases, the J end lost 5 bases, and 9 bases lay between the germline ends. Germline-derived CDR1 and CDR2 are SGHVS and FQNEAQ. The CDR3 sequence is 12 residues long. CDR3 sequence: CASSMGGTEAFF. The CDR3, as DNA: TGTGCCAGCAGCATGGGGGGTACTGAAGCTTTCTTT.

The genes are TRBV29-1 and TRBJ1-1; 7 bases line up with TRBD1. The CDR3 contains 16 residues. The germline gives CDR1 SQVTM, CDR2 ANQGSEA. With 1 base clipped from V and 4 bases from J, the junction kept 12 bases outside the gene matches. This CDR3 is CSVEASGWAGGTEAFF. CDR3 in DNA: TGCAGCGTTGAAGCGTCTGGTTGGGCAGGGGGCACTGAAGCTTTCTTT. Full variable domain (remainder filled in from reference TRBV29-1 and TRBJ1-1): SAVISQKPSRDICQRGTSLTIQCQVDSQVTMMFWYRQQPGQSLTLIATANQGSEATYESGFVIDKFPISRPNLTFSTLTVSNMSPEDSSIYLCSVEASGWAGGTEAFFGQGTRLTVV.